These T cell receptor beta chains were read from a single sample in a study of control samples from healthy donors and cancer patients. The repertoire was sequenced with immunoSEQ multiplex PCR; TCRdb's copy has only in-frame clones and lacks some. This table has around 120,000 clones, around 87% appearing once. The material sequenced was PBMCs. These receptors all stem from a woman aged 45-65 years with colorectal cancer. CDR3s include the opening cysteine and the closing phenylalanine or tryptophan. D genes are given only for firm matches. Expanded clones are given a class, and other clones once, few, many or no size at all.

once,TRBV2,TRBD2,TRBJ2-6,TGTGCCAGCAAAACGGGGGGGGCCTTTGGCTCTGGGGCCAACGTCCTGACTTTC,CASKTGGAFGSGANVLTF
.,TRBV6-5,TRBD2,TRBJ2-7,TGTGCCAGCAGAGGCGGGGGCTCCTACGAGCAGTACTTC,CASRGGGSYEQYF
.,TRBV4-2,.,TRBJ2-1,TGTGCCAGCAGCCAAGTCCAGGGGGGGGGACGTTACAATGAGCAGTTCTTC,CASSQVQGGGRYNEQFF
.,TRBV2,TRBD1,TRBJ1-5,TGTGCCAGCAGTGTGACAGGGCGAGATCAGCCCCAGCATTTT,CASSVTGRDQPQHF
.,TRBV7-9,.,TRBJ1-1,TGTGCCAGCAGTACGGGGGGGAACACTGAAGCTTTCTTT,CASSTGGNTEAFF
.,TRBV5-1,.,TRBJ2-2,TGCGCCAGCAGGGCGGAGTCAGTCGCGAACACCGGGGAGCTGTTTTTT,CASRAESVANTGELFF
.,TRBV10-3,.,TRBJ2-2,TGTGCCATCAGTGAGAATTCAGGGACCGGGGAGCTGTTTTTT,CAISENSGTGELFF
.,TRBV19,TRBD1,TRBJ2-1,TGTGCCAGTAGGACAGGGGCGACCTACAATGAGCAGTTCTTC,CASRTGATYNEQFF
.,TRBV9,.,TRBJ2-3,TGTGCCAGCAGCGTTGGAGGGGGATCAGATACGCAGTATTTT,CASSVGGGSDTQYF
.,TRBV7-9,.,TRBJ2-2,TGTGCCAGCAGCTTACTCAAATTCACACGACCTAAGCCCGGGGAGCTGTTTTTT,CASSLLKFTRPKPGELFF
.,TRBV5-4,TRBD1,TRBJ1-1,TGTGCCAGCAGCATACAGGGGTTTAACACTGAAGCTTTCTTT,CASSIQGFNTEAFF
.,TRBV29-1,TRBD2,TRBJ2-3,TGCAGCGTTGATCAAGCGGGAGGAGATACGCAGTATTTT,CSVDQAGGDTQYF
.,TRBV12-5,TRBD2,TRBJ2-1,TGTGCTAGTGGAGGGGTTAGCGGGACCAAGCAGTTCTTC,CASGGVSGTKQFF
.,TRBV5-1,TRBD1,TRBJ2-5,TGCGCCAGCAGCTTGGGACCGACAGGGCGGGAGACCCAGTACTTC,CASSLGPTGRETQYF
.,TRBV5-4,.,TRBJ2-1,TGTGCCAGCAGCCTTCTAGGACAAAATGAGCAGTTCTTC,CASSLLGQNEQFF
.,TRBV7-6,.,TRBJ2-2,TGTGCCAGCAGCCCGCCTACTAGATTTCCCGGGGAGCTGTTTTTT,CASSPPTRFPGELFF
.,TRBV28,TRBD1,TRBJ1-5,TGTGCCAGCAGCGGGACAGGGGCGACTGGGCAGCCCCAGCATTTT,CASSGTGATGQPQHF
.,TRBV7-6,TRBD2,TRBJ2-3,TGTGCCAGCAGCCTGGGACTAGCGGGGGCTGGGGATACGCAGTATTTT,CASSLGLAGAGDTQYF
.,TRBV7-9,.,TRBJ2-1,TGTGCCAGCAGCCCCGTTACTGATAACAATGAGCAGTTCTTC,CASSPVTDNNEQFF
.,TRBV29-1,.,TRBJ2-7,TGCAGCGTTGTAGGGCAGGGCTTAAAGCAGTACTTC,CSVVGQGLKQYF
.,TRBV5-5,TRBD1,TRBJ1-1,TGTGCCAGCAGCTTGGGTCAGGGGGCAACGCTGGCTTTCTTT,CASSLGQGATLAFF
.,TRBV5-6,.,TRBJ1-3,TGTGCCAGCAGCTCCCTAGCCGGCTCTGGAAACACCATATATTTT,CASSSLAGSGNTIYF
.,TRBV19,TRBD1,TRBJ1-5,TGTGCCAGTAGTGCGGTTGGGCAGGGGGCTCAGCCCCAGCATTTT,CASSAVGQGAQPQHF
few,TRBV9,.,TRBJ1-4,TGTGCCAGCAGCGAGGGGGGATTTGATGAAAAACTGTTTTTT,CASSEGGFDEKLFF
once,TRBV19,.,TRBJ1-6,TGTGCCAGTAGTGATTCATCCGGGACTCCCCTCCACTTT,CASSDSSGTPLHF
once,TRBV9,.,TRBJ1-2,TGTGCCAGCAGCGTAGCGGTCCAGAACTATGGCTACACCTTC,CASSVAVQNYGYTF